This TCR beta chain was obtained from a study of blood T cell repertoires in COVID-19. Study as a whole: Some COVID-19 samples were acute and others convalescent; all came from the United States, Italy and Spain. PBMCs, B-cell-depleted T cells, or T cells were the source of the cDNA or gDNA that made up the material.

CDR3 size: 14 residues. V was shortened by 1 base and J by 0 bases, with 7 bases between the two germline ends. From germline, CDR1 is SGHRS and CDR2 YFSETQ. Methods used by the authors: It was from reference gene primer amplification that nucleated cell counts were estimated. The data were produced by immunoSEQ multiplex PCR, yet TCRdb's version contains in-frame clones alone and is incomplete. That table supplies the V and J calls and clone size; D and trimming were determined from the DNA. The table lists 100,000 to 150,000 clones, roughly 69% of them singletons. The sample consisted of peripheral blood. This receptor was identified in a woman in her seventies with acute or convalescent COVID-19. V is TRBV5-1 and J is TRBJ1-1, with D uncertain. Here the CDR3 reads CASSLSAVNTEAFF. CDR3 coding DNA: TGCGCCAGCAGCTTGTCTGCAGTGAACACTGAAGCTTTCTTT.